The 23 T cell receptor beta chains below all came from one sample that was sequenced in a study of metastatic and nonmetastatic thyroid tumors. With MiXCR, TCRdb called clones anew from the PCR reads. The sample includes 30,000 to 45,000 clones, less than 25% of them seen just once. Before thyroid surgery, none of the patients had received any treatment. The material sequenced was blood. The receptors stem from a female donor with papillary thyroid cancer or a benign thyroid nodule (not recorded which). Some clones in this sample may be carry-over from other donors' samples.

A remark on this clone: A junction boundary mismatches the germline segment, possibly from a read error. The J gene is TRBJ2-2, the V gene TRBV11-1; tentatively, D is TRBD1 or TRBD2 (5 bases each). This CDR3 is built from 18 residues. Germline V CDR1 and CDR2: SGHAT, FQDESV (reference sequence). CDR3 sequence: CASTLDGWRGDNTGELFF. The CDR3 coding sequence is TGTGCCAGCACCTTAGACGGCTGGAGAGGGGATAACACCGGGGAGCTGTTTTTT.

This clone has only a few counts. The J gene is TRBJ1-3, the V gene TRBV6-6; no clear D. CDR1 MNHNY and CDR2 SVGAGI come from the germline V gene (reference sequence). The ends were cut back, 0 bases at V and 0 bases at J, with 9 bases in the middle. This CDR3 region has 16 residues. The CDR3 nucleotides read TGTGCCAGCAGTTACTCGGCGGTCAGCTCTGGAAACACCATATATTTT. Its translation is CASSYSAVSSGNTIYF.

This clone was observed many times. The chain carries TRBV7-2 and TRBJ2-3, with a possible D match to TRBD1 (5 bases). This CDR3 has 13 residues. V gave up 1 base and J gave up 9 bases, with 11 bases separating them. Germline V lookup: CDR1 SGHTA, CDR2 FQGNSA. CDR3 protein: CASSLGLGRTQYF. For the CDR3, the DNA is TGTGCCAGCAGCTTAGGGCTGGGGCGGACGCAGTATTTT.

This clone showed up many times. J is TRBJ2-2 and V is TRBV10-1; 8 bases fit TRBD1. CDR1 is WNHNN and CDR2 is SYGVQD in the germline V gene (reference sequence). V dropped 6 bases and J dropped 4; count of bases not matched to a gene: 13. This CDR3 comprises 17 residues. CDR3 coding DNA: TGCGCCAGCAGCAAACAGGGGGGACGTTTATCCACCGGGGAGCTGTTTTTT. It specifies CASSKQGGRLSTGELFF.

This clone was picked up many times. CDR3: CASSWGQGSAGANVLTF. In DNA, the CDR3 is TGTGCCAGCAGCTGGGGACAGGGAAGCGCTGGGGCCAACGTCCTGACTTTC. V usage is TRBV5-4 and J usage is TRBJ2-6; TRBD1 agrees at 9 bases. The junction had 6 bases not matched to a gene; V was cut back by 3 bases and J by 2 bases. CDR3 length: 17 residues. Germline loops: CDR1 SGHNT, CDR2 YYREEE (reference sequence). Full variable domain (outside the CDR3, taken from reference TRBV5-4 and TRBJ2-6): ETGVTQSPTHLIKTRGQQVTLRCSSQSGHNTVSWYQQALGQGPQFIFQYYREEENGRGNFPPRFSGLQFPNYSSELNVNALELDDSALYLCASSWGQGSAGANVLTFGAGSRLTVL.

This clone was recorded many times. This chain joins TRBV20-1 and TRBJ1-1; TRBD1 is a possible D gene (5 bases). This CDR3 has 13 residues. Germline CDR1 reads DFQATT; CDR2 reads SNEGSKA (reference sequence). V gave up 1 base and J gave up 7 bases, with 13 bases separating them. CDR3 region: CSARVGGIGEAFF. Here the CDR3 DNA reads TGCAGTGCTAGAGTCGGGGGAATCGGTGAAGCTTTCTTT.

This clone showed up many times. The gene calls are TRBV9 and TRBJ2-4, with D perhaps matching TRBD1 (6 bases). CDR1 and CDR2 (germline): SGDLS, YYNGEE. This CDR3 is built from 17 residues. V was cut by 2 bases and J by 1 base, with 16 bases left in between. CDR3 coding DNA: TGTGCCAGCAGCGTTGGAGCTCATCAGGGGGCCAAAAACATTCAGTACTTC. Its translation: CASSVGAHQGAKNIQYF.

This clone was counted ten times or more. The rearrangement joins TRBV5-5 to TRBJ2-7; 10 nucleotides align to TRBD2. Germline V CDR1 and CDR2: SGHKS, YYEKEE (reference sequence). Trimming removed 3 bases from V and 4 bases from J; junction bases left unmatched: 4. This CDR3 region has 14 residues. CDR3 DNA sequence: TGTGCCAGCAGCTCTCTAGCGGGAGTATACGAGCAGTACTTC. Amino acids: CASSSLAGVYEQYF.

The CDR3 DNA reads as TGTGCCAGCAGCATCGGGGCCTGGGGGGAGCAGTTCTTC. It yields the protein CASSIGAWGEQFF. The V gene is TRBV11-3, the J gene TRBJ2-1; D possibly matches TRBD1 or TRBD2 (5 bases each). This CDR3 has 13 residues. Germline V gene data show CDR1 as SGHNT and CDR2 as YENEEA. Trimming removed 5 bases at V and 10 bases at J, with 15 bases between.

This clone was counted many times. The chain combines TRBV19 with TRBJ1-1; possibly TRBD1 for D (6 bases). Germline V lookup: CDR1 LNHDA, CDR2 SQIVND (reference sequence). V was pared by 5 bases and J by 8 bases, with 12 bases between. This CDR3 has 12 residues. The CDR3 nucleotides are TGTGCCAGTAGTCTCCGGACAGTAGAAGCTTTCTTT. Translating gives CASSLRTVEAFF.

This clone was seen more than once but under ten times. This sequence joins TRBV27 and TRBJ2-2, with D possibly being TRBD1 (6 bases). From germline, CDR1 is MNHEY and CDR2 SMNVEV (reference sequence). CDR3 size: 16 residues. V lost 5 bases to trimming and J lost 3 bases, with 16 bases between them. The CDR3 DNA follows: TGTGCCAGCAGTCGCTTTACCAACAGGGACACCGGGGAGCTGTTTTTT. Its translation: CASSRFTNRDTGELFF.

This clone has ten or more counts. The chain is built from TRBV5-6 and TRBJ1-6; D not certain. The CDR3 is 15 amino acids. The germline gives CDR1 SGHDT, CDR2 YYEEEE. Trimming pared 1 base from V and 4 bases from J, leaving 9 bases between. The CDR3 sequence is CASSLNRFYNSPLHF. In DNA form, the CDR3 reads TGTGCCAGCAGCTTGAACAGATTTTATAATTCACCCCTCCACTTT.

This clone came up many times. The chain recombines TRBV19 with TRBJ1-1; D unresolved. The ends were cut back, 4 bases at V and 1 base at J, with 13 bases in the middle. The CDR3 consists of 15 residues. Germline-derived CDR1 and CDR2 are LNHDA and SQIVND (reference sequence). DNA for the CDR3: TGTGCCAGTAGTACGACAACGAACAGGAACACTGAAGCTTTCTTT. Protein sequence: CASSTTTNRNTEAFF.

Only one count was recorded for this clone. The CDR3 ends on some other residue instead of the conserved phenylalanine or tryptophan, so this is likely a read error. The DNA is omitted, as the CDR3 cannot be located on it reliably, and the CDR3 follows TCRdb's listing. The V and J genes are TRBV2 and TRBJ2-6. In germline, CDR1 is SNHLY, CDR2 FYNNEI. The CDR3 spans 11 residues, counting both ends. Here the CDR3 reads CASRQRSSSGR.

This clone has at least ten counts. The chain employs TRBV5-6 and TRBJ1-2; 7 bases line up with TRBD1. J was trimmed by 4 bases and V by 4 bases; bases with no gene match: 10. Germline V gives CDR1 SGHDT, CDR2 YYEEEE. The CDR3 is 15 residues long. DNA of the CDR3: TGTGCCAGCAGCCCCAGACAGGGCCTACTCTATGGCTACACCTTC. Translating it yields CASSPRQGLLYGYTF.

This clone was picked up a small number of times. Sequence at one end of the junction differs from germline and may be a read error. This chain connects TRBV12-3 or TRBV12-4 to TRBJ1-1; possible D gene TRBD1, 5 bases. The CDR3 has 15 amino acids. The DNA for the CDR3 is TGTGCCAGCAGTTTTCGCGCGGGAAGGGGCCCTGAAGCTCTCTTT. As protein: CASSFRAGRGPEALF.

This clone was seen at least ten times. This chain uses TRBV20-1 with TRBJ2-3; 10 bases line up with TRBD2. With V trimmed by 5 bases and J by 0 bases, 5 bases remained unmatched. Germline V CDR1 and CDR2: DFQATT, SNEGSKA (reference sequence). CDR3 length: 15 residues. For the CDR3, the DNA is TGCAGTGCTCAGAAGCGGGAGGGCAGCACAGATACGCAGTATTTT. This gives the protein CSAQKREGSTDTQYF.

This clone is medium-sized (0.01 to 0.1%) in the sample. V gene TRBV6-4 combines with J gene TRBJ2-3, with D possibly matching TRBD2 (5 bases). Germline V gene sequence: CDR1 MRHNA, CDR2 SNTAGT. The CDR3 contains 16 residues. V gave up 0 bases and J gave up 0 bases, with 10 bases separating them. The CDR3 nucleotides read TGTGCCAGCAGTGACTCGGTCGGCGGGAGCACAGATACGCAGTATTTT. Its protein product is CASSDSVGGSTDTQYF.

This clone came up many times. V is TRBV3-1 and J is TRBJ2-5, with a weak D call TRBD1 (6 bases). CDR1 and CDR2 from the germline V gene are LGHDT and YNNKEL (reference sequence). CDR3 size: 14 residues. V was pared by 5 bases and J by 5 bases, with 15 bases between. The CDR3 region is CASSGYRDRETQYF. CDR3 sequence (DNA): TGTGCCAGCAGCGGGTACAGGGATCGGGAGACCCAGTACTTC.

This clone was observed at least ten times. The genes are TRBV6-1 and TRBJ1-4; D is uncertain. Trimming took off 1 base at V and 5 bases at J, with 14 bases between the two ends. CDR1 and CDR2 (germline): MNHNS, SASEGT. The CDR3 consists of 16 residues. The CDR3, as DNA: TGTGCCAGCAGTGAAGGGGTCGTCCGATCGAATGAAAAACTGTTTTTT. It translates to CASSEGVVRSNEKLFF.

This clone was seen many times. The CDR3 loop is CARTAVLYGYTF. CDR3 sequence (DNA): TGTGCCAGGACAGCCGTTCTGTATGGCTACACCTTC. The chain couples TRBV2 to TRBJ1-2; the D gene is possibly TRBD1 (5 bases). Trimming stripped 9 bases from V and 5 bases from J, with 13 bases between. Germline lookup yields CDR1 SNHLY and CDR2 FYNNEI. The CDR3 spans 12 residues.

This clone is medium-sized within its sample. The CDR3: CASSYSEVGAEAFF. The CDR3 DNA reads as TGTGCCAGCAGTTACTCGGAGGTGGGAGCTGAAGCTTTCTTT. This chain connects TRBV6-5 to TRBJ1-1; D not certain. The V and J ends lost 0 bases and 6 bases respectively, with 11 bases between them. Germline V gene sequence: CDR1 MNHEY, CDR2 SVGAGI. The CDR3 loop spans 14 amino acids.

In this sample, this clone turned up a few times. The chain couples TRBV6-1 to TRBJ1-3; D uncertain. Germline CDR1 reads MNHNS; CDR2 reads SASEGT. CDR3 length: 15 residues. Deletions cut 1 base from V and 0 bases from J, with 7 bases between. This chain's CDR3 is CASSEVGNSGNTIYF. The DNA for the CDR3 is TGTGCCAGCAGTGAAGTGGGTAACTCTGGAAACACCATATATTTT.